This TCR beta chain is from a study of cytomegalovirus exposure and HLA in healthy donors. About the study: Genotyping of nearly 400 donors showed that around 81% belonged to the Caucasian-associated ancestry cluster.

The V gene's germline CDR1 is SGHAT and CDR2 FQNNGV. This CDR3 contains 15 residues. Trimming shortened V by 3 bases and J by 1 base, and 10 bases separated the two germline ends. General study results and limits: Common viral pathogens were later found to be apparently linked to several of the most significant clusters. Other equally common chains were less clonally expanded than HLA-associated TCR beta chains, a later analysis showed.

PCR employed 60 Vbeta and 13 Jbeta primers. Data came from immunoSEQ multiplex PCR; TCRdb stores just in-frame clones and leaves some out. The sample yields 130,000 or so clones, around 77% seen once. In regard to this clone: The antigen is undetermined.

The sequenced material came from PBMCs. This TCR was sampled from an older woman in good health and CMV-seronegative. The chain has TRBV11-2 and TRBJ2-1; D not resolved. Written as DNA, the CDR3 is TGTGCCAGCAGCTTGGCCAGGAATTCCTACAATGAGCAGTTCTTC. Residues: CASSLARNSYNEQFF.